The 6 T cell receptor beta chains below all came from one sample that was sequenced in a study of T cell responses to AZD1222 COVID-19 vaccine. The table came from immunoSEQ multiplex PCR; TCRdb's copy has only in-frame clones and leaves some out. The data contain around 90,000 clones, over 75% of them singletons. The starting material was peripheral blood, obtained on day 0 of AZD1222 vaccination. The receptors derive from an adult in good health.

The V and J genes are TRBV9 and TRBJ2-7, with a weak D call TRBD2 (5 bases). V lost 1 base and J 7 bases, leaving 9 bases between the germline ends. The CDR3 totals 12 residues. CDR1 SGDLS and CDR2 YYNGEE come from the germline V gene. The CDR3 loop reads CASSVLSGEQYF. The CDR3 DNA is TGTGCCAGCAGCGTATTATCGGGAGAGCAGTACTTC.

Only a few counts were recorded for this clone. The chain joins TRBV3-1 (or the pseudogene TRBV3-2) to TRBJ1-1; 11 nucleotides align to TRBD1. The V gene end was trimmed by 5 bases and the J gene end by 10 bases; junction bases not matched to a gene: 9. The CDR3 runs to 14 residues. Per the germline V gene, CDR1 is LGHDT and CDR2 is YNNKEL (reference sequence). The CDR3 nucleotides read TGTGCCAGCAGCGCCCGGGACAGGGGGTTGGGAGCTTTCTTT. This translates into CASSARDRGLGAFF.

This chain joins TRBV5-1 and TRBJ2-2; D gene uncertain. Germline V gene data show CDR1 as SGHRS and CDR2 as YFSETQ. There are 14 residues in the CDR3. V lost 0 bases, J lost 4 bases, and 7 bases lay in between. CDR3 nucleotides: TGCGCCAGCAGCTTGGGTCGGTCCACCGGGGAGCTGTTTTTT. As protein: CASSLGRSTGELFF.

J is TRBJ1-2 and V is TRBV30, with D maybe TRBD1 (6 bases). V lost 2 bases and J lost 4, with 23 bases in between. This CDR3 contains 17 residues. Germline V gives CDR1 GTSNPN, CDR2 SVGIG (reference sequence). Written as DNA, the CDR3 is TGTGCCTGGAGTTCGACTCCGGGGGGGGGCTCTGTCTATGGCTACACCTTC. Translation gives CAWSSTPGGGSVYGYTF.

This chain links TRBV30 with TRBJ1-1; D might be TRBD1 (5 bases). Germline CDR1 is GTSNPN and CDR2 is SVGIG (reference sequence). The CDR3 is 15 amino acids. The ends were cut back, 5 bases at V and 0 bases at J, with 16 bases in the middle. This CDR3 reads CAWEKRRGMNTEAFF. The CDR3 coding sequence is TGTGCCTGGGAAAAAAGAAGGGGTATGAACACTGAAGCTTTCTTT.

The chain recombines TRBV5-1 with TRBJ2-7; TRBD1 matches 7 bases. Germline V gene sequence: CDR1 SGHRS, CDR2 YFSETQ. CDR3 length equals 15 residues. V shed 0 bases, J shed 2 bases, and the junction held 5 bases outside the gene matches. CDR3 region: CASSLDRGGPYEQYF. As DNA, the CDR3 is TGCGCCAGCAGCTTGGACAGGGGTGGCCCCTACGAGCAGTACTTC.